This TCR beta chain was recorded in a study of shared clonotypes between healthy human individuals. Study-wide results and limits: Genetic and exposure-history diversity was limited by the few donors.

Trimming at V came to 7 bases and at J to 1 base, leaving 6 bases not matched to a gene. Germline V gene sequence: CDR1 MNHNS, CDR2 SASEGT. CDR3 size: 14 residues. Assay: immunoSEQ multiplex PCR; the TCRdb copy retains only in-frame clones and omits some. This table has more than 2,000,000 clones, roughly nine tenths appearing once. As regards this clone: Its antigen is unknown.

The V and J genes are TRBV6-1 and TRBJ2-7, with 8 bases aligning to TRBD1. The sequenced sample was naive CD4+ T cells sorted from blood. Subset: CD45RA+ positively selected. The TCR originated in a man aged 18 to 35 in good health. The CDR3 loop reads CASIMDRASYEQYF. The CDR3 coding sequence is TGTGCCAGCATCATGGACAGGGCTTCCTACGAGCAGTACTTC.